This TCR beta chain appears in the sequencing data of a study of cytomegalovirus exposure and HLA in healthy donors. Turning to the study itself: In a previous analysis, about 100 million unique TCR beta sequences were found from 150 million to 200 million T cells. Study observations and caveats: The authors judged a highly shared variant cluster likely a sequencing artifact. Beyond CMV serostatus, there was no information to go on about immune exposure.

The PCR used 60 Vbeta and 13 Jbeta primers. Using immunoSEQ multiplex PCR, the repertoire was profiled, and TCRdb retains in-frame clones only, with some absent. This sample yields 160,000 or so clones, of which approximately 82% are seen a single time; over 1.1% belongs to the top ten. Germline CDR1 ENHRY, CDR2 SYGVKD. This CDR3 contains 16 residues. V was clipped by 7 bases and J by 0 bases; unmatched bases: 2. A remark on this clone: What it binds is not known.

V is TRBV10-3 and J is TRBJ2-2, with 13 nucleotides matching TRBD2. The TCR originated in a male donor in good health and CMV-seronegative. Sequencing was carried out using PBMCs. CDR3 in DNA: TGTGCCATCAACGGACTAGCGGGAGCGAACACCGGGGAGCTGTTTTTT. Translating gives CAINGLAGANTGELFF.